This passage covers 17 T cell receptor beta chains from one sample sequenced in a study of blood T cell repertoires in COVID-19. Data came from immunoSEQ multiplex PCR; TCRdb stores just in-frame clones and leaves some out. The sample holds around 300,000 clones; around 89% are singletons and the top ten take 1%. What was sequenced was peripheral blood. The receptors originated from a woman in her 40s with COVID-19, enrolled during active disease.

This clone was seen only once. V is TRBV7-2 and J is TRBJ1-5, with D maybe TRBD1 (6 bases). This CDR3 spans 17 amino acids. The germline gives CDR1 SGHTA, CDR2 FQGNSA. Trimming took 4 bases from V and 2 from J, leaving 18 bases between them. In nucleotides, the CDR3 is TGTGCCAGCAGCTCAAGCGAGGGGGTTTTGGGCAATCAGCCCCAGCATTTT. This sequence encodes CASSSSEGVLGNQPQHF.

This chain links TRBV18 with TRBJ2-2; TRBD2 matches 7 bases. Trimming removed 2 bases from V and 5 bases from J; junction bases left unmatched: 11. Germline V CDR1 and CDR2: KGHSH, LQKENI. This CDR3 spans 17 amino acids. CDR3 DNA: TGTGCCAGCTCACCAATAGGAAGGGCTAGCGGAACCGGGGAGCTGTTTTTT. It encodes CASSPIGRASGTGELFF.

The chain employs TRBV6-5 and TRBJ2-7; 7 bases line up with TRBD1. Germline V lookup: CDR1 MNHEY, CDR2 SVGAGI. The CDR3 runs 16 residues. V shed 0 bases and J 3 bases; nucleotides not matched to a gene: 8. CDR3 protein: CASSYSPTGISYEQYF. The DNA of the CDR3 is TGTGCCAGCAGTTACTCCCCGACAGGGATCAGCTACGAGCAGTACTTC.

The genes are TRBV19 and TRBJ1-2; D is undetermined. This CDR3 region has 15 residues. Germline CDR1 reads LNHDA; CDR2 reads SQIVND (reference sequence). V lost 8 bases and J lost 13, with 29 bases in between. The CDR3 nucleotides are TGTGCCAGTGGAGTGGGGAGGAACCCGAGAGTCCCCGCCACCTTC. Its translation is CASGVGRNPRVPATF.

The rearrangement uses TRBV25-1 and TRBJ2-1, with D perhaps matching TRBD1 (6 bases). The V end was cut by 6 bases, the J end by 11 bases, with 11 bases between. Germline lookup yields CDR1 MGHDK and CDR2 SYGVNS. This CDR3 has 11 residues. The CDR3 region is CASRRDIKQFF. CDR3 coding DNA: TGTGCCAGCAGACGGGACATTAAGCAGTTCTTC.

The rearrangement uses TRBV28 and TRBJ2-2, with a weak D call TRBD1 (5 bases). The length of the CDR3 is 15 residues. The V end lost 3 bases, the J end lost 3 bases, and 11 bases lay between the germline ends. Germline CDR1 is MDHEN and CDR2 is SYDVKM. This CDR3 reads CASSLGLSHTGELFF. For the CDR3, the DNA is TGTGCCAGCAGTTTGGGGCTTTCGCACACCGGGGAGCTGTTTTTT.

The chain is built from TRBV28 and TRBJ2-7; 8 bases align to TRBD2. V was clipped by 10 bases and J by 2 bases; unmatched bases: 16. The CDR3 consists of 16 residues. CDR1 MDHEN and CDR2 SYDVKM come from the germline V gene. CDR3 nucleotides: TGTGCCACCCTAGAGAGAGGAAGAGCGGGGGCCTACGAGCAGTACTTC. Its protein is CATLERGRAGAYEQYF.

The chain has TRBV27 and TRBJ2-7; 8 positions agree with TRBD1. J lost 4 bases, V lost 4 bases, and 3 bases had no gene match. There are 13 residues in the CDR3. The germline V gene encodes CDR1 MNHEY and CDR2 SMNVEV (reference sequence). CDR3 amino acids: CASSWTGIYEQYF. The CDR3 coding sequence is TGTGCCAGCAGTTGGACAGGGATTTACGAGCAGTACTTC.

Here the CDR3 DNA reads TGCGCCAGCAGCCCGCACAGGGTGAGGGGCTATGGCTACACCTTC. This translates into CASSPHRVRGYGYTF. The rearrangement joins TRBV4-3 to TRBJ1-2; tentatively, D is TRBD1 (6 bases). Germline assignment: CDR1 LGHNA and CDR2 YSLEER. The V and J ends lost 4 bases and 4 bases respectively, with 16 bases between them. The CDR3 covers 15 residues.

This sequence joins TRBV5-4 and TRBJ1-1; D might be TRBD1 (6 bases). Between the trimmed V and J ends, which lost 5 bases and 6 bases, there was a span of 14 bases. This CDR3 comprises 13 residues. Germline V gives CDR1 SGHNT, CDR2 YYREEE (reference sequence). The CDR3 protein is CASSSQGVPEAFF. The CDR3 bases are TGTGCCAGCAGTTCACAGGGTGTCCCTGAAGCTTTCTTT.

In DNA, the CDR3 is TGTGCCAGCAGCGTAGGTAGATCCAGGTCGGTTGAGCAGTACTTC. Its translation: CASSVGRSRSVEQYF. The V gene is TRBV9, the J gene TRBJ2-7; D unresolved. Trimming cost V 0 bases and J 7 bases, with 17 bases left between them. The CDR3 runs to 15 residues. Per the germline V gene, CDR1 is SGDLS and CDR2 is YYNGEE.

In its sample, this clone was seen once. The gene calls are TRBV5-1 and TRBJ2-7; 8 bases align to TRBD1. Germline V lookup: CDR1 SGHRS, CDR2 YFSETQ. After removal of 6 bases from V and 3 bases from J, the junction contained 8 bases not matched to a gene. CDR3 length: 14 residues. CDR3 protein: CASKKSGQGYEQYF. CDR3 coding DNA: TGCGCCAGCAAAAAGTCCGGACAGGGCTACGAGCAGTACTTC.

The V and J genes are TRBV27 and TRBJ2-5, with 8 bases lining up with TRBD1. The CDR3 spans 13 residues. Germline trimming cut 5 bases from V and 6 bases from J; bases unmatched to any gene: 5. In germline, CDR1 is MNHEY, CDR2 SMNVEV (reference sequence). CDR3 loop: CASSPDRVQTQYF. The CDR3 DNA reads as TGTGCCAGCAGTCCGGACAGGGTTCAGACCCAGTACTTC.

The CDR3 nucleotides read TGTGCCAGCAGTTTGTCCGGGACAGGGGGTGGGACTGAAGCTTTCTTT. This encodes CASSLSGTGGGTEAFF. The V and J genes are TRBV28 and TRBJ1-1; 11 bases align to TRBD1. The CDR3 spans 16 residues. Looked up from germline, CDR1 is MDHEN and CDR2 is SYDVKM. V lost 3 bases and J lost 5; bases outside the gene matches: 8.

The chain employs TRBV7-2 and TRBJ1-2, with D tentatively TRBD1 (5 bases). CDR1 is SGHTA and CDR2 is FQGNSA in the germline V gene. The CDR3 runs 12 residues. Trimming took off 7 bases at V and 8 bases at J, with 14 bases between the two ends. DNA of the CDR3: TGTGCCAGCAACAGCCCAGGGTCCGGCTACACCTTC. Translation gives CASNSPGSGYTF.

This clone was detected only once. This rearrangement joins TRBV3-1 (or the pseudogene TRBV3-2) to TRBJ1-5, with D possibly matching TRBD1 (5 bases). CDR1 is LGHDT, CDR2 YNNKEL, per germline (reference sequence). V lost 1 base and J lost 11, with 9 bases in between. The CDR3 is 12 residues long. CDR3 nucleotides: TGTGCCAGCAGCCAAGGGGGGGAAGCCCAGCATTTT. As protein: CASSQGGEAQHF.

The V gene is TRBV7-6, the J gene TRBJ1-3, with TRBD1 as a possible D gene (5 bases). Per the germline V gene, CDR1 is SGHVS and CDR2 is FNYEAQ. V was clipped by 0 bases and J by 0 bases, with 9 bases between them. The CDR3 is made up of 16 amino acids. This CDR3 is CASSLARGSSGNTIYF. In DNA, the CDR3 is TGTGCCAGCAGCTTAGCGCGGGGGTCCTCTGGAAACACCATATATTTT.